This is a list of T cell receptor beta chains from one sample in a study of T-cell reconstitution after alpha-beta-depleted transplantation in children. TCRdb re-analysed the PCR reads in MiXCR, keeping a single row per CDR3 protein. This sample has about 870,000 distinct CDR3 sequences; 15% to 20% occur once, and the top ten carry about 5%. The sample in question was PBMCs, mostly from graft donor cells, obtained 360 days after TCRalphabeta/CD19-depleted stem cell transplant. The receptors stem from a male patient younger than 18 who had a stem cell transplant for acute lymphoblastic leukemia, so the T cells may come from the graft donor. Each CDR3 is given without its conserved first and last residue. Each record gives: V gene, D gene, J gene, CDR3 protein. A D gene is named only where the DNA matches it firmly.

v_call: TRBV21-1; d_call: .; j_call: TRBJ2-7; cdr3_aa: ASSTTGGYRTYYGNYEQY
v_call: TRBV20-1; d_call: .; j_call: TRBJ1-1; cdr3_aa: SARVIGSTEAF
v_call: TRBV6-5; d_call: .; j_call: TRBJ2-3; cdr3_aa: ASSLGALDTQY
v_call: TRBV5-1; d_call: .; j_call: TRBJ2-2; cdr3_aa: ASSLIPGPGELF
v_call: TRBV7-2; d_call: .; j_call: TRBJ2-2; cdr3_aa: ASSSSFTYTGELF
v_call: TRBV12-3/TRBV12-4; d_call: .; j_call: TRBJ2-7; cdr3_aa: ASSFGSGHEQY
v_call: TRBV6-5; d_call: .; j_call: TRBJ2-7; cdr3_aa: ASSYSRGGEQY
v_call: TRBV20-1; d_call: TRBD2; j_call: TRBJ2-3; cdr3_aa: SAPVGGEDTQY
v_call: TRBV7-3; d_call: .; j_call: TRBJ2-1; cdr3_aa: ASSSQPYNEQF
v_call: TRBV12-3/TRBV12-4; d_call: .; j_call: TRBJ1-1; cdr3_aa: ASSSSTGDVMNTEAF
v_call: TRBV29-1; d_call: .; j_call: TRBJ2-1; cdr3_aa: SVKDYVMRF
v_call: TRBV2; d_call: .; j_call: TRBJ2-1; cdr3_aa: ASSEPATQDEQF
v_call: TRBV5-1; d_call: TRBD1; j_call: TRBJ2-2; cdr3_aa: ASSPGQPNTGELF
v_call: TRBV6-5; d_call: .; j_call: TRBJ2-6; cdr3_aa: ASSYRSGANVLT
v_call: TRBV5-1; d_call: TRBD1; j_call: TRBJ2-6; cdr3_aa: ARFTGTGASGANVLT
v_call: TRBV10-3; d_call: .; j_call: TRBJ2-7; cdr3_aa: AIKGRQGQVEQY
v_call: TRBV7-9; d_call: .; j_call: TRBJ1-4; cdr3_aa: ASSHGLPGEKLF
v_call: TRBV7-9; d_call: .; j_call: TRBJ1-5; cdr3_aa: ASSSQGQPQH
v_call: TRBV5-4; d_call: TRBD2; j_call: TRBJ2-5; cdr3_aa: ASSWGVGAAGEETQY
v_call: TRBV6-2/TRBV6-3; d_call: .; j_call: TRBJ1-2; cdr3_aa: ASSTVEGFGGYT
v_call: TRBV12-3/TRBV12-4; d_call: TRBD1; j_call: TRBJ2-5; cdr3_aa: ASSFRGRGTQY
v_call: TRBV11-2; d_call: .; j_call: TRBJ2-5; cdr3_aa: ASSPGSVRRREETQY
v_call: TRBV24-1; d_call: .; j_call: TRBJ2-1; cdr3_aa: ATSGEQGIRNEQF
v_call: TRBV5-5; d_call: TRBD2; j_call: TRBJ2-3; cdr3_aa: ASTRTSGASTDTQY
v_call: TRBV5-1; d_call: .; j_call: TRBJ2-2; cdr3_aa: ASSLGGVTGELF
v_call: TRBV29-1; d_call: .; j_call: TRBJ1-2; cdr3_aa: SVRGGPYGYT
v_call: TRBV6-5; d_call: .; j_call: TRBJ2-1; cdr3_aa: ASSRLLPALSHEQF
v_call: TRBV12-3/TRBV12-4; d_call: .; j_call: TRBJ2-5; cdr3_aa: ASSHDGETQY
v_call: TRBV12-3/TRBV12-4; d_call: .; j_call: TRBJ2-2; cdr3_aa: ASRQGPGELF
v_call: TRBV4-1; d_call: .; j_call: TRBJ1-5; cdr3_aa: ASSRDFSNQPQH
v_call: TRBV7-8; d_call: TRBD2; j_call: TRBJ2-1; cdr3_aa: ASSLVPFLAGVDEQF
v_call: TRBV10-3; d_call: TRBD2; j_call: TRBJ2-7; cdr3_aa: AISESRLAGSLEQY
v_call: TRBV2; d_call: .; j_call: TRBJ2-4; cdr3_aa: ASSPSMVPIQY
v_call: TRBV5-1; d_call: .; j_call: TRBJ1-2; cdr3_aa: ASSLVAPHTNYGYT
v_call: TRBV29-1; d_call: .; j_call: TRBJ2-1; cdr3_aa: SVGGIGGDRF
v_call: TRBV4-2; d_call: TRBD2; j_call: TRBJ2-2; cdr3_aa: ASSQGLAGGITGELF
v_call: TRBV30; d_call: .; j_call: TRBJ1-2; cdr3_aa: AWSVLGYGYT
v_call: TRBV29-1; d_call: .; j_call: TRBJ2-5; cdr3_aa: SVGGSRPLQTQY
v_call: TRBV20-1; d_call: .; j_call: TRBJ2-1; cdr3_aa: SAPTGLVRSNEQF
v_call: TRBV29-1; d_call: .; j_call: TRBJ2-5; cdr3_aa: SVDRARETQY
v_call: TRBV2; d_call: .; j_call: TRBJ2-7; cdr3_aa: ASRKAATYEQY
v_call: TRBV11-2; d_call: .; j_call: TRBJ2-2; cdr3_aa: ASSGRNTGELF
v_call: TRBV18; d_call: TRBD2; j_call: TRBJ2-5; cdr3_aa: ASSQSPGLAGDAEETQY
v_call: TRBV15; d_call: .; j_call: TRBJ2-7; cdr3_aa: ATSRAPGLSSYEQY
v_call: TRBV20-1; d_call: .; j_call: TRBJ1-5; cdr3_aa: SARDLSRAGGVPQH
v_call: TRBV18; d_call: .; j_call: TRBJ2-1; cdr3_aa: ASSPVGGAYEQF
v_call: TRBV5-1; d_call: TRBD2; j_call: TRBJ2-1; cdr3_aa: ASSFPSSGRSSYNEQF
v_call: TRBV12-3/TRBV12-4; d_call: .; j_call: TRBJ2-1; cdr3_aa: ASSTWAGGREQF
v_call: TRBV12-3/TRBV12-4; d_call: .; j_call: TRBJ2-1; cdr3_aa: ASRPWTDSNEQF
v_call: TRBV27; d_call: .; j_call: TRBJ2-7; cdr3_aa: ASSSSLSPYEQY
v_call: TRBV10-3; d_call: TRBD2; j_call: TRBJ2-7; cdr3_aa: AIKEDSGSYYEQY
v_call: TRBV4-1; d_call: TRBD2; j_call: TRBJ2-3; cdr3_aa: ASSQDRGGPLNTDTQY
v_call: TRBV20-1; d_call: TRBD1; j_call: TRBJ2-7; cdr3_aa: SATGTGPSWQY
v_call: TRBV5-1; d_call: TRBD1; j_call: TRBJ2-7; cdr3_aa: ASSPLSTGQGAWEQY
v_call: TRBV7-8; d_call: TRBD1; j_call: TRBJ2-5; cdr3_aa: ASSSTTGIAETQY